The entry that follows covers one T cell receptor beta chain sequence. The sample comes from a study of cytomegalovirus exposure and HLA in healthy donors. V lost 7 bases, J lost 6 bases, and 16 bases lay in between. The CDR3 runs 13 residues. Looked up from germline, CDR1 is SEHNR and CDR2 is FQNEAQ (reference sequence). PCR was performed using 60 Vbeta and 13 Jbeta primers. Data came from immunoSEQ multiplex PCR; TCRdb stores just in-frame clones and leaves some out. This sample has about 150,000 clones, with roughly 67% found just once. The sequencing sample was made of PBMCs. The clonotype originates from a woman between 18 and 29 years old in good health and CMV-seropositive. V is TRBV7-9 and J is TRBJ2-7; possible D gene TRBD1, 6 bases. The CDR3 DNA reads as TGTGCCAGCACCCCACTTAACAGGGCCGAGCAGTACTTC. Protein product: CASTPLNRAEQYF.